The 18 T cell receptor beta chains below come from one sample, sequenced in a study of blood T cells in healthy people across ages. A second PCR, run for roughly 7 to 11 cycles, used a sample-barcoded 5' primer plus a J-beta primer mix. One entry per CDR3 protein results from TCRdb running MiXCR on the 5' RACE reads. The data contain some 850,000 distinct CDR3 sequences, approximately 24% of them singletons. These data also featured in a second study, about T cells of mothers and their children.

What was sequenced was blood. The receptors derive from a boy younger than 18 in good health.

The chain recombines TRBV18 with TRBJ1-1, with D uncertain. V dropped 2 bases and J dropped 3 bases, with 13 bases sitting between them. CDR1 and CDR2 from the germline V gene are KGHSH and LQKENI. This CDR3 comprises 15 residues. CDR3 in DNA: TGTGCCAGCTCACCAAGAACAGCCCGCGACACTGAAGCTTTCTTT. Encoded protein: CASSPRTARDTEAFF.

The chain links TRBV9 to TRBJ2-6; no clear D gene. This CDR3 has 16 amino acids. Germline-derived CDR1 and CDR2 are SGDLS and YYNGEE. V was shortened by 3 bases and J by 0 bases, with 10 bases between the two germline ends. As DNA, the CDR3 is TGTGCCAGCAGCGGCACCCCCAGCTCTGGGGCCAACGTCCTGACTTTC. Its translation: CASSGTPSSGANVLTF.

The J gene is TRBJ2-2, the V gene TRBV4-1; 11 nucleotides agree with TRBD2. The CDR3 length is 18 residues. CDR1 MGHRA and CDR2 YSYEKL come from the germline V gene. V was pared by 4 bases and J by 1 base, with 8 bases of the junction left unmatched. The CDR3 is CASSRDHLAGGNTGELFF. CDR3 coding DNA: TGCGCCAGCAGCCGAGATCATCTAGCGGGGGGGAACACCGGGGAGCTGTTTTTT.

The table lists this clonotype with a few counts. J is TRBJ1-4 and V is TRBV29-1, with 7 nucleotides matching TRBD1. The junction had 8 bases not matched to a gene; V was cut back by 0 bases and J by 7 bases. Germline V CDR1 and CDR2: SQVTM, ANQGSEA. CDR3 size: 15 residues. The chain's CDR3 is CSVEDRGRGGEKLFF. CDR3 bases: TGCAGCGTTGAAGATAGGGGGCGGGGAGGTGAAAAACTGTTTTTT. The variable domain in full, completed from reference TRBV29-1 and TRBJ1-4, reads SAVISQKPSRDICQRGTSLTIQCQVDSQVTMMFWYRQQPGQSLTLIATANQGSEATYESGFVIDKFPISRPNLTFSTLTVSNMSPEDSSIYLCSVEDRGRGGEKLFFGSGTQLSVL.

This clonotype has only a few counts. The CDR3 reads CASSLFPYFGYTF. Written as DNA, the CDR3 is TGTGCCAGCAGTTTATTCCCGTACTTTGGCTACACCTTC. The chain is built from TRBV12-3 or TRBV12-4 and TRBJ1-2; D is unclear. The V and J ends lost 2 bases and 7 bases respectively, with 11 bases between them. This CDR3 region has 13 residues.

The sample holds a few counts of this clonotype. V and J are TRBV5-1 and TRBJ1-2; tentatively, D is TRBD1 (5 bases). CDR3 length: 13 amino acids. V lost 0 bases and J 4 bases, leaving 7 bases between the germline ends. Germline V CDR1 and CDR2: SGHRS, YFSETQ. The CDR3 reads CASSLGDFYGYTF. In DNA form, the CDR3 reads TGCGCCAGCAGCTTGGGGGACTTCTATGGCTACACCTTC. Based on the CDR3 plus reference TRBV5-1 and TRBJ1-2, the full variable domain is KAGVTQTPRYLIKTRGQQVTLSCSPISGHRSVSWYQQTPGQGLQFLFEYFSETQRNKGNFPGRFSGRQFSNSRSEMNVSTLELGDSALYLCASSLGDFYGYTFGSGTRLTVV.

This chain links TRBV29-1 with TRBJ2-4; weak D call: TRBD2 (5 bases). V lost 4 bases to trimming and J lost 0 bases, with 7 bases between them. The V gene's germline CDR1 is SQVTM and CDR2 ANQGSEA. This CDR3 is built from 13 residues. CDR3 nucleotides: TGCAGCGTTGTCGGGGTAGCCAAAAACATTCAGTACTTC. Its protein is CSVVGVAKNIQYF.

V and J are TRBV6-5 and TRBJ1-2; tentative D call: TRBD1 (6 bases). This CDR3 comprises 16 residues. The germline V gene encodes CDR1 MNHEY and CDR2 SVGAGI. The ends were cut back, 1 base at V and 8 bases at J, with 20 bases in the middle. The chain's CDR3 is CASSYLTGRMSSGYTF. The CDR3 coding sequence is TGTGCCAGCAGTTACTTAACAGGGAGGATGTCTAGCGGCTACACCTTC.

The chain is built from TRBV3-1 and TRBJ1-5; 7 bases match TRBD1. Germline lookup yields CDR1 LGHDT and CDR2 YNNKEL (reference sequence). The CDR3 length is 16 residues. The J segment lost 5 bases and the V segment lost 2 bases, leaving 9 bases of the junction unmatched. The DNA for the CDR3 is TGTGCCAGCAGCCAAACAGGGGCAGGAGGAGATCAGCCCCAGCATTTT. The encoded protein is CASSQTGAGGDQPQHF.

This clonotype was observed a handful of times. The rearrangement links TRBV13 to TRBJ2-5; TRBD1 might be the D (7 bases). The V gene's germline CDR1 is PRHDT and CDR2 FYEKMQ (reference sequence). The CDR3 runs 15 residues. Trimming removed 2 bases at V and 5 bases at J, with 15 bases between. The DNA of the CDR3 is TGTGCCAGCAGCTTAAGGAGGGGGCACGAGGAGACCCAGTACTTC. Translated: CASSLRRGHEETQYF.

The chain uses TRBV9 and TRBJ2-2, with TRBD2 as a possible D gene (7 bases). This CDR3 spans 15 amino acids. Germline V gene data show CDR1 as SGDLS and CDR2 as YYNGEE. V was shortened by 5 bases and J by 5 bases, with 16 bases between the two germline ends. This chain's CDR3 is CASRSSGGRTGELFF. CDR3 DNA: TGTGCCAGCAGGAGCTCCGGGGGGCGGACCGGGGAGCTGTTTTTT. Drawing the rest from reference TRBV9 and TRBJ2-2, the complete variable domain is DSGVTQTPKHLITATGQRVTLRCSPRSGDLSVYWYQQSLDQGLQFLIQYYNGEERAKGNILERFSAQQFPDLHSELNLSSLELGDSALYFCASRSSGGRTGELFFGEGSRLTVL.

This chain connects TRBV3-1 to TRBJ2-5; 8 bases line up with TRBD1. The J call could be wrong; TRBJ2-1 is a better fit for the DNA end. CDR3 length: 16 residues. Per the germline V gene, CDR1 is LGHDT and CDR2 is YNNKEL (reference sequence). DNA for the CDR3: TGTGCCAGCAGCCAGACAGGGGAATGGGGAGAGGATGAGCAGTTCTTC. Translation: CASSQTGEWGEDEQFF.

The genes are TRBV5-4 and TRBJ1-5; D is ambiguous. Trimming shortened V by 2 bases and J by 1 base, and 13 bases separated the two germline ends. Germline V gives CDR1 SGHNT, CDR2 YYREEE (reference sequence). This CDR3 has 16 residues. The chain's CDR3 is CASSFGGGQSNQPQHF. CDR3 bases: TGTGCCAGCAGCTTCGGAGGCGGGCAGAGCAATCAGCCCCAGCATTTT. Full variable domain (outside the CDR3, taken from reference TRBV5-4 and TRBJ1-5): ETGVTQSPTHLIKTRGQQVTLRCSSQSGHNTVSWYQQALGQGPQFIFQYYREEENGRGNFPPRFSGLQFPNYSSELNVNALELDDSALYLCASSFGGGQSNQPQHFGDGTRLSIL.

J is TRBJ1-6 and V is TRBV12-3 or TRBV12-4; unclear D gene. The ends were cut back, 7 bases at V and 10 bases at J, with 11 bases in the middle. The CDR3 consists of 12 residues. The CDR3 sequence: CASNTGDSPLHF. The CDR3 DNA reads as TGTGCCAGCAATACTGGAGACTCACCCCTCCACTTT.

This clonotype was found many times. The chain uses TRBV20-1 and TRBJ2-1; no reliable D call. Trimming took 4 bases from V and 4 from J, leaving 5 bases between them. Germline V CDR1 and CDR2: DFQATT, SNEGSKA (reference sequence). This CDR3 has 11 amino acids. CDR3 in amino acids: CSATLYNEQFF. In DNA form, the CDR3 reads TGCAGTGCTACCCTATACAATGAGCAGTTCTTC.

This clonotype was observed a few times. This chain uses TRBV11-2 with TRBJ2-1; 10 nucleotides agree with TRBD2. Germline V gene sequence: CDR1 SGHAT, CDR2 FQNNGV. With 5 bases clipped from V and 8 bases from J, the junction kept 9 bases outside the gene matches. The CDR3 covers 15 residues. CDR3 nucleotides: TGTGCCAGCAGCCAAACTAGCGGGGACATGTATGAGCAGTTCTTC. This sequence encodes CASSQTSGDMYEQFF.

This clonotype was seen a few times. V is TRBV6-5 and J is TRBJ2-2; D is uncertain. The CDR3 runs to 12 residues. The germline gives CDR1 MNHEY, CDR2 SVGAGI. V dropped 2 bases and J dropped 5 bases, with 3 bases sitting between them. The CDR3: CASSYATGELFF. For the CDR3, the DNA is TGTGCCAGCAGTTACGCTACCGGGGAGCTGTTTTTT.

The chain couples TRBV5-1 to TRBJ2-5; possibly TRBD1 or TRBD2 for D (6 bases each). The CDR3 extends over 16 amino acids. From germline, CDR1 is SGHRS and CDR2 YFSETQ. V lost 1 base and J lost 5, with 18 bases in between. DNA of the CDR3: TGCGCCAGCAGCTTGACGCCCCGGGGGCTGGGGGAGACCCAGTACTTC. Its protein product is CASSLTPRGLGETQYF.